A single sample gave rise to the 22 T cell receptor beta chains below, sequenced in a study of T cell responses to AZD1222 COVID-19 vaccine. Profiled with immunoSEQ multiplex PCR; TCRdb holds only in-frame clones, not every one. Of 97,000 or so clones listed, approximately 88% are singletons. This specimen was peripheral blood, taken on day 0 of AZD1222 vaccination. The receptors stem from an adult in good health.

This rearrangement joins TRBV4-2 to TRBJ2-1, with D possibly matching TRBD1 (5 bases). This CDR3 is 16 amino acids long. Germline V lookup: CDR1 LGHNA, CDR2 YNFKEQ. V was pared by 3 bases and J by 6 bases, with 18 bases between. CDR3: CASSHLGQGTGNEQFF. CDR3 bases: TGTGCCAGCAGCCATTTGGGGCAGGGAACAGGCAATGAGCAGTTCTTC.

J is TRBJ1-1 and V is TRBV28, with D unclear. Germline assignment: CDR1 MDHEN and CDR2 SYDVKM. V was clipped by 4 bases and J by 5 bases, with 8 bases between them. The CDR3 extends over 12 amino acids. In nucleotides, the CDR3 is TGTGCCAGCAGTTCGGCGGGGACTGAAGCTTTCTTT. The encoded protein is CASSSAGTEAFF.

The chain has TRBV28 and TRBJ2-7, with TRBD1 identical over 7 bases. Germline CDR1 is MDHEN and CDR2 is SYDVKM. The ends lost 11 bases at V and 0 bases at J; junction bases unmatched: 10. This CDR3 has 14 residues. The CDR3 bases are TGTGCCTCGAATATCAGGGGGAGCTCCTACGAGCAGTACTTC. Translation: CASNIRGSSYEQYF.

The CDR3 here is CAWRDKGVAFF. The CDR3 DNA reads TGTGCCTGGAGGGATAAGGGGGTGGCTTTCTTT. The rearrangement joins TRBV30 to TRBJ1-1; tentative D call: TRBD1 (6 bases). Germline V gene data show CDR1 as GTSNPN and CDR2 as SVGIG (reference sequence). This CDR3 has 11 residues. Trimming took off 3 bases at V and 11 bases at J, with 13 bases between the two ends.

The chain carries TRBV5-6 and TRBJ2-7, with TRBD2 matching 9 bases. The CDR3 extends over 16 amino acids. The germline V gene encodes CDR1 SGHDT and CDR2 YYEEEE. After removal of 4 bases from V and 3 bases from J, the junction contained 11 bases not matched to a gene. The CDR3 bases are TGTGCCAGCAGCCGCGGGGGGCTAGCGGGGTACTACGAGCAGTACTTC. Encoded protein: CASSRGGLAGYYEQYF. Using reference TRBV5-6 and TRBJ2-7 for the parts outside the CDR3, the full variable domain is DAGVTQSPTHLIKTRGQQVTLRCSPKSGHDTVSWYQQALGQGPQFIFQYYEEEERQRGNFPDRFSGHQFPNYSSELNVNALLLGDSALYLCASSRGGLAGYYEQYFGPGTRLTVT.

V gene TRBV28 combines with J gene TRBJ1-5; TRBD1 might be the D (6 bases). Germline V gene data show CDR1 as MDHEN and CDR2 as SYDVKM. This CDR3 comprises 15 residues. The germline V and J ends were trimmed by 8 bases and 0 bases, with 14 bases remaining between them. The CDR3 loop reads CASSWTVNSNQPQHF. The CDR3 bases are TGTGCCAGCTCCTGGACAGTTAATAGCAATCAGCCCCAGCATTTT.

The V gene is TRBV28, the J gene TRBJ1-2, with D uncertain. The CDR3 contains 16 residues. With 6 bases removed from V and 1 base from J, the gap between germline ends came to 18 bases. Germline CDR1 MDHEN, CDR2 SYDVKM. CDR3 sequence reads: CASSSLDWQYNYGYTF. For the CDR3, the DNA is TGTGCCAGCAGCTCCCTCGACTGGCAGTATAACTATGGCTACACCTTC.

In DNA form, the CDR3 reads TGTGCCTGCCAAGGCCTTCCGAATGGGCAGTACTTC. Its protein product is CACQGLPNGQYF. V gene TRBV30 combines with J gene TRBJ2-7; no definite D call. The V and J ends lost 6 bases and 9 bases respectively, with 18 bases between them. This CDR3 comprises 12 residues. Germline CDR1 reads GTSNPN; CDR2 reads SVGIG (reference sequence).

The chain links TRBV9 to TRBJ1-1, with D possibly being TRBD1 (6 bases). With 3 bases removed from V and 6 bases from J, the gap between germline ends came to 15 bases. From germline, CDR1 is SGDLS and CDR2 YYNGEE. CDR3 size: 14 residues. The CDR3 coding sequence is TGTGCCAGCAGCGCTACTTACAGGGATTCTGAAGCTTTCTTT. It is translated as CASSATYRDSEAFF.

In nucleotides, the CDR3 is TGTGCCAGCAGGCCTAACAGGGAGAACACAGATACGCAGTATTTT. This codes for CASRPNRENTDTQYF. The V call is TRBV6-6, the J call TRBJ2-3; a possible D gene is TRBD1 (6 bases). The germline gives CDR1 MNHNY, CDR2 SVGAGI (reference sequence). This CDR3 has 15 amino acids. V gave up 6 bases and J gave up 2 bases, with 15 bases separating them.

This rearrangement joins TRBV4-2 to TRBJ1-5; D is ambiguous. The V and J ends lost 0 bases and 7 bases respectively, with 13 bases between them. The CDR3 has 15 residues. The germline CDR1 and CDR2 sequences are LGHNA and YNFKEQ. CDR3 sequence (DNA): TGTGCCAGCAGCCAAGAGGGCCAGGTTCAGCAGCCCCAGCATTTT. It is translated as CASSQEGQVQQPQHF.

The genes are TRBV11-2 and TRBJ2-1; D might be TRBD2 (6 bases). This CDR3 is 11 amino acids long. Germline V gene data show CDR1 as SGHAT and CDR2 as FQNNGV. V shed 2 bases and J shed 15 bases, with 11 bases lying between them. The CDR3 sequence is CASSLKGLRFF. CDR3 DNA sequence: TGTGCCAGCAGCTTAAAGGGACTTAGGTTCTTC.

V usage is TRBV5-1 and J usage is TRBJ2-7; D tentatively fits TRBD1 or TRBD2 (5 bases each). With 4 bases removed from V and 0 bases from J, the gap between germline ends came to 17 bases. The germline CDR1 and CDR2 sequences are SGHRS and YFSETQ. This CDR3 region has 16 residues. In DNA form, the CDR3 reads TGCGCCAGCAGCCCCAGGGCTACGGGATCCTCCTACGAGCAGTACTTC. It specifies CASSPRATGSSYEQYF.

The CDR3 is CSVLGLAGDFSSYEQYF. CDR3 coding DNA: TGCAGCGTTCTGGGACTAGCGGGAGATTTCAGCTCCTACGAGCAGTACTTC. The chain employs TRBV29-1 and TRBJ2-7; 14 nucleotides align to TRBD2. V gave up 5 bases and J gave up 0 bases; unmatched junction bases: 9. The CDR3 extends over 17 amino acids. The germline CDR1 and CDR2 sequences are SQVTM and ANQGSEA.

This rearrangement joins TRBV7-9 to TRBJ2-2; no clear D gene. This CDR3 comprises 13 residues. V lost 4 bases, J lost 1 base, and 4 bases lay in between. Germline CDR1 is SEHNR and CDR2 is FQNEAQ (reference sequence). CDR3 DNA: TGTGCCAGCAGCTCTGTGAACACCGGGGAGCTGTTTTTT. Translating it yields CASSSVNTGELFF.

The chain couples TRBV28 to TRBJ2-5; 10 positions match TRBD2. This CDR3 comprises 14 residues. Germline V CDR1 and CDR2: MDHEN, SYDVKM. V gave up 5 bases and J gave up 4 bases; unmatched junction bases: 4. The CDR3 region is CASSPLAGVETQYF. DNA for the CDR3: TGTGCCAGCAGTCCGCTAGCGGGAGTAGAGACCCAGTACTTC.

The J gene is TRBJ2-3, the V gene TRBV6-2 or TRBV6-3; TRBD2 matches at 9 bases. The V gene's germline CDR1 is MNHEY and CDR2 SVGEGT. CDR3 length: 17 amino acids. V was pared by 6 bases and J by 5 bases, with 15 bases of the junction left unmatched. CDR3: CASSLPDSLAGLDTQYF. Here the CDR3 DNA reads TGTGCCAGCAGCCTCCCGGACAGTCTAGCGGGATTAGATACGCAGTATTTT.

The rearrangement uses TRBV19 and TRBJ1-5; tentatively, D is TRBD1 (5 bases). V lost 5 bases, J lost 6 bases, and 20 bases lay in between. The CDR3 contains 16 residues. Per the germline V gene, CDR1 is LNHDA and CDR2 is SQIVND (reference sequence). The CDR3 here is CASSVLRGESVQPQHF. In nucleotides, the CDR3 is TGTGCCAGTAGTGTCTTGAGGGGTGAATCGGTTCAGCCCCAGCATTTT.

The chain is built from TRBV9 and TRBJ2-7; a possible D gene is TRBD1 (5 bases). CDR3 size: 16 residues. Trimming removed 0 bases from V and 0 bases from J, with 13 bases in between. Germline CDR1 is SGDLS and CDR2 is YYNGEE. CDR3 region: CASSVGTQRNSYEQYF. CDR3 nucleotides: TGTGCCAGCAGCGTAGGGACACAACGAAACTCCTACGAGCAGTACTTC.

J is TRBJ2-7 and V is TRBV28, with 7 bases identical to TRBD2. The V segment lost 4 bases and the J segment 6 bases; nucleotides outside the gene matches: 9. The germline V gene has CDR1 MDHEN and CDR2 SYDVKM. The CDR3 totals 14 residues. CDR3 DNA: TGTGCCAGCAGTTCCTGGCGGGGGTCCCCCGAGCAGTACTTC. It is translated as CASSSWRGSPEQYF.

This chain joins TRBV6-5 and TRBJ1-1; D unresolved. The V and J ends lost 3 bases and 4 bases respectively, with 3 bases between them. This CDR3 contains 11 residues. The germline V gene has CDR1 MNHEY and CDR2 SVGAGI. CDR3 residues: CASSYSTEAFF. DNA of the CDR3: TGTGCCAGCAGTTATTCCACTGAAGCTTTCTTT.

The gene calls are TRBV5-1 and TRBJ1-4; D possibly corresponds to TRBD1 (6 bases). The ends were cut back, 4 bases at V and 4 bases at J, with 20 bases in the middle. Germline-derived CDR1 and CDR2 are SGHRS and YFSETQ. This CDR3 is built from 17 residues. CDR3 amino acids: CASSPTGFSAGNEKLFF. CDR3 coding DNA: TGCGCCAGCAGCCCTACAGGGTTCTCCGCTGGTAATGAAAAACTGTTTTTT.